The sample holds a few counts of the clone carrying this TCR beta chain. These data are taken from a study of blood T cell repertoires in COVID-19. Profiled with immunoSEQ multiplex PCR; TCRdb holds only in-frame clones, not every one. The sample records 300,000 to 450,000 clones, approximately 87% being singletons. With V trimmed by 5 bases and J by 10 bases, 5 bases remained unmatched. This CDR3 is built from 12 residues. The V gene's germline CDR1 is SGHTA and CDR2 FQGNSA. Input material: PBMCs or T cells enriched from blood (not recorded which). The chain couples TRBV7-2 to TRBJ1-1; 9 positions match TRBD1. This TCR derives from a man aged 25 to 40 who had recovered from COVID-19. In nucleotides, the CDR3 is TGTGCCAGCAGCCCGCGGACAGGGGCAGCTTTCTTT. Protein: CASSPRTGAAFF.